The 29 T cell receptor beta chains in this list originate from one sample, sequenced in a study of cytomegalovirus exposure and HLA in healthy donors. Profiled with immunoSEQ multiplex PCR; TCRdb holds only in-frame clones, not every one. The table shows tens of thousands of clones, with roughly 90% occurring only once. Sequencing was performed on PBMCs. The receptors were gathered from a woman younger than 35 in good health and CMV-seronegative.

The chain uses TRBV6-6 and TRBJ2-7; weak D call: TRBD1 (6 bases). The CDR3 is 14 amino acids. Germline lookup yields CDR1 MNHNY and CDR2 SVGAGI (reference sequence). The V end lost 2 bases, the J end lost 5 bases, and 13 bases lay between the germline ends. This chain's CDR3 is CASSYPGVWDEQYF. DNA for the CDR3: TGTGCCAGCAGTTACCCAGGGGTCTGGGACGAGCAGTACTTC.

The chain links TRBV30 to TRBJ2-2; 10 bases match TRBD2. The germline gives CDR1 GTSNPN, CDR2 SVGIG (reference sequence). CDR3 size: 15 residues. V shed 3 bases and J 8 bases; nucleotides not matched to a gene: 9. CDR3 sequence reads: CAWSSGRATAGELFF. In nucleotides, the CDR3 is TGTGCCTGGAGCAGCGGGAGGGCCACGGCAGGGGAGCTGTTTTTT.

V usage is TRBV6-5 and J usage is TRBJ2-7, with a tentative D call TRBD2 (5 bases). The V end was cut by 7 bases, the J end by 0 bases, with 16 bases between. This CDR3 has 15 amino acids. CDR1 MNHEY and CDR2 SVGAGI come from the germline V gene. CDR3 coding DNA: TGTGCCAGCACCCAGGCGCGGGCTAGCTCCTACGAGCAGTACTTC. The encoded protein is CASTQARASSYEQYF.

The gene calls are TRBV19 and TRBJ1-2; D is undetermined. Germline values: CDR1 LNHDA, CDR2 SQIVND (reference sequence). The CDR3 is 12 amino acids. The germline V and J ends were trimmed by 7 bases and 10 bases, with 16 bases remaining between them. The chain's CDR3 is CASKGSRLYYTF. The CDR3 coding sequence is TGTGCCAGTAAAGGAAGCAGGTTGTACTACACCTTC. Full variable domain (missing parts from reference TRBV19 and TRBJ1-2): DGGITQSPKYLFRKEGQNVTLSCEQNLNHDAMYWYRQDPGQGLRLIYYSQIVNDFQKGDIAEGYSVSREKKESFPLTVTSAQKNPTAFYLCASKGSRLYYTFGSGTRLTVV.

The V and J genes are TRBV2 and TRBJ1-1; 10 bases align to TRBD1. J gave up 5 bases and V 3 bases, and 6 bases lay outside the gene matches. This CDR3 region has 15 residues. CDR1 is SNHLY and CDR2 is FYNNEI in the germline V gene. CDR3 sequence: CASSDPGQGETEAFF. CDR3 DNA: TGTGCCAGCAGTGACCCCGGACAGGGGGAGACTGAAGCTTTCTTT.

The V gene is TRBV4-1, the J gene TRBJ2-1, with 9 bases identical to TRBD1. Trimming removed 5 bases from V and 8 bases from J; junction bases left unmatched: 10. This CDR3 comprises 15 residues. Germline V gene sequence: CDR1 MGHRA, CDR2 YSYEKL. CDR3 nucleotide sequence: TGCGCCAGCAGCTGGGGGACAGGGACCTCGGATGAGCAGTTCTTC. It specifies CASSWGTGTSDEQFF.

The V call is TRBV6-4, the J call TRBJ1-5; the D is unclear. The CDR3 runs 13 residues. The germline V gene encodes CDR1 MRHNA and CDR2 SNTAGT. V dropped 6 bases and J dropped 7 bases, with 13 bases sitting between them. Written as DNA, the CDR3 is TGTGCCAGCAGGAGGCCTACTACCCAGCCCCAGCATTTT. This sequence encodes CASRRPTTQPQHF.

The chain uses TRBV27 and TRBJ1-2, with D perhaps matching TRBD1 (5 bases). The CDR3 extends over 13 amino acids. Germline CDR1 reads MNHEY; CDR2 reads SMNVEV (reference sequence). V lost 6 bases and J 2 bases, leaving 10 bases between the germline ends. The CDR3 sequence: CASRTRANYGYTF. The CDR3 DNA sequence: TGTGCCAGCAGGACCAGGGCCAACTATGGCTACACCTTC.

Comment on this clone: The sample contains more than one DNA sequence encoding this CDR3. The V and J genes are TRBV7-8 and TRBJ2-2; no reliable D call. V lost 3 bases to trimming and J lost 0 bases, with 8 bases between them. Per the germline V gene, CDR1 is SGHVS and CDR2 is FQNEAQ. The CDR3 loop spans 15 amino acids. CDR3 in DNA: TGTGCCAGCAGCTTGGTTTCGGCGAACACCGGGGAGCTGTTTTTT. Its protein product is CASSLVSANTGELFF.

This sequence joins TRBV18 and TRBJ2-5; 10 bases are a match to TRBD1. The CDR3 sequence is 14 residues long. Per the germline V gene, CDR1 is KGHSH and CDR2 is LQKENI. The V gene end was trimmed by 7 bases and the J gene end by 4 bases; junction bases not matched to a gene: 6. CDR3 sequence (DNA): TGTGCCAGCTTACCGACAGGGGGCTCAGAGACCCAGTACTTC. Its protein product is CASLPTGGSETQYF. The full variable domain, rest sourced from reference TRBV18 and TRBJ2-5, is NAGVMQNPRHLVRRRGQEARLRCSPMKGHSHVYWYRQLPEEGLKFMVYLQKENIIDESGMPKERFSAEFPKEGPSILRIQQVVRGDSAAYFCASLPTGGSETQYFGPGTRLLVL.

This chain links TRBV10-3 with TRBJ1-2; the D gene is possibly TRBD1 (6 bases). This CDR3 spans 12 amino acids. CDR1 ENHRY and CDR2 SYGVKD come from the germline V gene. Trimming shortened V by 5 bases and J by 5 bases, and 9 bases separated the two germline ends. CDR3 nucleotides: TGTGCCATCAGTCGGACAGATTATGGCTACACCTTC. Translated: CAISRTDYGYTF.

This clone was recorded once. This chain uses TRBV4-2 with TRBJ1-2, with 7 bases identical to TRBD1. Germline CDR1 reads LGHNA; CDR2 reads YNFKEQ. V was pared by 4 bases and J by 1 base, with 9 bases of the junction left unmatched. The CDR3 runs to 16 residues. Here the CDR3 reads CASSRSGQSNNYGYTF. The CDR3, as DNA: TGTGCCAGCAGCCGCTCGGGACAGTCGAATAACTATGGCTACACCTTC.

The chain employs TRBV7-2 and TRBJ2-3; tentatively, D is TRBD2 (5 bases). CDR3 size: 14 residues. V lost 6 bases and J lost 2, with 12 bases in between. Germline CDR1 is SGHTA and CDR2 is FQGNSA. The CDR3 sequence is CASRRTLYTDTQYF. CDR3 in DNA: TGTGCCAGCAGGCGGACTCTTTACACAGATACGCAGTATTTT.

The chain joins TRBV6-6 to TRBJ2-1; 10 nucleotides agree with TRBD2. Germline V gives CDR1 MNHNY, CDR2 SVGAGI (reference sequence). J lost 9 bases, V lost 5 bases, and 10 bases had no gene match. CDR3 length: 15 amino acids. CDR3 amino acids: CASSPWVAGGIEQFF. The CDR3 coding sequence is TGTGCCAGCAGTCCCTGGGTAGCGGGAGGTATTGAGCAGTTCTTC.

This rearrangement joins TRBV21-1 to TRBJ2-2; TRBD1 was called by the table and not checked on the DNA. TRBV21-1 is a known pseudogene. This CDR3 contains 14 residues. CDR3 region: CASSKDRDTGELFF. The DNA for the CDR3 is TGTGCCAGCAGCAAAGACAGGGACACCGGGGAGCTGTTTTTT.

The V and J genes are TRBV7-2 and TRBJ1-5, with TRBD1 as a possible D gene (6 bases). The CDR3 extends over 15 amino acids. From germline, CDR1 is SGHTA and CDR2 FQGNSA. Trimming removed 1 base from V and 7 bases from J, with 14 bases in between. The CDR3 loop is CASSLEGHRVQPQHF. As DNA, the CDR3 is TGTGCCAGCAGCTTAGAGGGGCACAGGGTACAGCCCCAGCATTTT.

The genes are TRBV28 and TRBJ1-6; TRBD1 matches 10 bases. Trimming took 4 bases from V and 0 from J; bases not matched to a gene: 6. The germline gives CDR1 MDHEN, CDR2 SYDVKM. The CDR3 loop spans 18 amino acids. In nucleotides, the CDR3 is TGTGCCAGCAGTTCGGGACAGGGGCTCAGCTCCTATAATTCACCCCTCCACTTT. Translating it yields CASSSGQGLSSYNSPLHF.

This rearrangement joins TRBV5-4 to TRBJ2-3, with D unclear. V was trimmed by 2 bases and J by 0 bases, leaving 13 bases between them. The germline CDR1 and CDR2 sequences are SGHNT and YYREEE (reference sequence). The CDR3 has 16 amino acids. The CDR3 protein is CASSLSGQTSTDTQYF. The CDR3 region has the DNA TGTGCCAGCAGCTTATCTGGCCAGACTAGCACAGATACGCAGTATTTT.

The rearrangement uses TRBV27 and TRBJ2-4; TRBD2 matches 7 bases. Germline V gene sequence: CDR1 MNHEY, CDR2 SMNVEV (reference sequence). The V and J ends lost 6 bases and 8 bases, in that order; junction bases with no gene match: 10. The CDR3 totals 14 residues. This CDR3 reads CASSRAGVGDIQYF. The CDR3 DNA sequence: TGTGCCAGCAGCCGCGCGGGAGTAGGGGACATTCAGTACTTC.

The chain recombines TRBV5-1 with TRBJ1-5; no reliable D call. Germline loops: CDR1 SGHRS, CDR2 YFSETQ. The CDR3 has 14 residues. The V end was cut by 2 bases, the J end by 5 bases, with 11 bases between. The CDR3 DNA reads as TGCGCCAGCAGCTTTGGGGAGTGGGATCAGCCCCAGCATTTT. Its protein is CASSFGEWDQPQHF.

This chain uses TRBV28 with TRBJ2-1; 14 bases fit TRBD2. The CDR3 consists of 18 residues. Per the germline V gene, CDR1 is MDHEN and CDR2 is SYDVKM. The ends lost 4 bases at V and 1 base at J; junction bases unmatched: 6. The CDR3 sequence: CASSSLGLAGASYNEQFF. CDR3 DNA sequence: TGTGCCAGCAGTTCCTTGGGACTAGCGGGAGCGTCCTACAATGAGCAGTTCTTC.

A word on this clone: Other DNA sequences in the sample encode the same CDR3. For the CDR3, the DNA is TGCGCCAGCAGCTTGGACAGGGGCTACGAGCAGTACTTC. Its translation: CASSLDRGYEQYF. J is TRBJ2-7 and V is TRBV5-1; 7 positions agree with TRBD1. The germline gives CDR1 SGHRS, CDR2 YFSETQ. J gave up 3 bases and V 0 bases, and 0 bases lay outside the gene matches. The length of the CDR3 is 13 residues.

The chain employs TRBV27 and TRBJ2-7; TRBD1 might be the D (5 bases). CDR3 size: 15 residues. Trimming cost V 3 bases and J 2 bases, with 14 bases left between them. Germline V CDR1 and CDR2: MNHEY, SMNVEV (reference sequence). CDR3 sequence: CASSFFQGSTYEQYF. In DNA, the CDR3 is TGTGCCAGCAGTTTCTTCCAGGGAAGTACCTACGAGCAGTACTTC.

CDR3: CAWSGGGYEQYF. CDR3 nucleotides: TGTGCCTGGAGTGGCGGGGGGTACGAGCAGTACTTC. This rearrangement joins TRBV30 to TRBJ2-7; 8 nucleotides align to TRBD2. The CDR3 spans 12 residues. V trimming: 1 base; J trimming: 4 bases; junction bases outside the gene matches: 0. Germline loops: CDR1 GTSNPN, CDR2 SVGIG (reference sequence).

CDR3 protein: CASSQGPGDYEQYF. CDR3 coding DNA: TGCGCCAGCAGCCAAGGTCCGGGGGACTACGAGCAGTACTTC. J is TRBJ2-7 and V is TRBV4-1; a weak D match, TRBD2 (6 bases). Trimming removed 1 base from V and 3 bases from J, with 10 bases in between. The germline CDR1 and CDR2 sequences are MGHRA and YSYEKL. This CDR3 is built from 14 residues.

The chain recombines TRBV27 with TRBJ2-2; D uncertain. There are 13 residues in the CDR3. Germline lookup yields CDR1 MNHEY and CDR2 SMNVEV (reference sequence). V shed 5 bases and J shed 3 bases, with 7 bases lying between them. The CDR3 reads CASSLGYTGELFF. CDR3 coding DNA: TGTGCCAGCAGTCTCGGGTACACCGGGGAGCTGTTTTTT.

The CDR3 protein is CASAEGFRETQYF. Here the CDR3 DNA reads TGTGCCAGTGCCGAGGGTTTTCGGGAGACCCAGTACTTC. The genes are TRBV6-5 and TRBJ2-5, with D possibly being TRBD2 (5 bases). The CDR3 sequence is 13 residues long. V lost 9 bases, J lost 5 bases, and 16 bases lay in between. Germline V gene data show CDR1 as MNHEY and CDR2 as SVGAGI.

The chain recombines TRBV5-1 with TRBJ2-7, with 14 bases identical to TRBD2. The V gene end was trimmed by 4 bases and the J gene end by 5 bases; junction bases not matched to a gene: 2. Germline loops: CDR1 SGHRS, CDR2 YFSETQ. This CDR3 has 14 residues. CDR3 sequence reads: CASSPGLAGDEQYF. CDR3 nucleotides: TGCGCCAGCAGCCCGGGACTAGCGGGGGACGAGCAGTACTTC. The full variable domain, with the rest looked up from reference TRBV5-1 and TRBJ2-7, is KAGVTQTPRYLIKTRGQQVTLSCSPISGHRSVSWYQQTPGQGLQFLFEYFSETQRNKGNFPGRFSGRQFSNSRSEMNVSTLELGDSALYLCASSPGLAGDEQYFGPGTRLTVT.

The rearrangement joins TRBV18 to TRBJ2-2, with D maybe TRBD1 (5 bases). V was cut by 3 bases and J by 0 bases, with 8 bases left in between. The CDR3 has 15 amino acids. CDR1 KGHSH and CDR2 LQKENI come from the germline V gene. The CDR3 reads CASSPPTANTGELFF. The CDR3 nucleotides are TGTGCCAGCTCACCGCCGACAGCGAACACCGGGGAGCTGTTTTTT. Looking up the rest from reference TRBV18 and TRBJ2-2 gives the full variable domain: NAGVMQNPRHLVRRRGQEARLRCSPMKGHSHVYWYRQLPEEGLKFMVYLQKENIIDESGMPKERFSAEFPKEGPSILRIQQVVRGDSAAYFCASSPPTANTGELFFGEGSRLTVL.